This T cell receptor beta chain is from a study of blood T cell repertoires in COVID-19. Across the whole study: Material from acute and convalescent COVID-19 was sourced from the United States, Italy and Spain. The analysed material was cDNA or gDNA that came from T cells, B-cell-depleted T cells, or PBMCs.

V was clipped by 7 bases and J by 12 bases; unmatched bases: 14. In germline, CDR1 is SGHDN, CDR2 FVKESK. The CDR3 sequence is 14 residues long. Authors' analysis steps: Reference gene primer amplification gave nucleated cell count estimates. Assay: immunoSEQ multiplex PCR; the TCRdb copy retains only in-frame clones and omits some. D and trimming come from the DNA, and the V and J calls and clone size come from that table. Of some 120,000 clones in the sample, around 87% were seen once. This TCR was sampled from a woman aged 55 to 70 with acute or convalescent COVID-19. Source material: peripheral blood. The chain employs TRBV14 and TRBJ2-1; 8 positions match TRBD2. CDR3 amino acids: CASTWSGSGGVQFF. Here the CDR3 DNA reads TGTGCCAGCACGTGGAGCGGGAGTGGGGGTGTGCAGTTCTTC.